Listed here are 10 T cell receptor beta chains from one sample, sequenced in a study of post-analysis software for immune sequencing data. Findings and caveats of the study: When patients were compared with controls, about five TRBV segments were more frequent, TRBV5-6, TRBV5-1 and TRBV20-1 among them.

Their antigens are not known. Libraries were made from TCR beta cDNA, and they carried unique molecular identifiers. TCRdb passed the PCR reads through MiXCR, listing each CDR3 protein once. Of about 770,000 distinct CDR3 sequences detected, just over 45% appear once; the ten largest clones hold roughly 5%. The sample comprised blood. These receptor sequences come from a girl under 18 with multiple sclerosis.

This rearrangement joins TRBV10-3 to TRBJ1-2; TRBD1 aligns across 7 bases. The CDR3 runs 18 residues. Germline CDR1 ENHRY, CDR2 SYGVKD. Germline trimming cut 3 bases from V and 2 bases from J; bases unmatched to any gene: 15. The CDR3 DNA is TGTGCCATCAGTGACAAATGGGACAGCCTTACCCTAAACTATGGCTACACCTTC. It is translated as CAISDKWDSLTLNYGYTF.

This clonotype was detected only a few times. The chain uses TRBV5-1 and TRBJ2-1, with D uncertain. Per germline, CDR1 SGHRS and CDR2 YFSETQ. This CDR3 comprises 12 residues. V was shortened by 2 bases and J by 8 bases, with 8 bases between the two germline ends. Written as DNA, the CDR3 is TGCGCCAGCAGCTTATCCTGGGATGAGCAGTTCTTC. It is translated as CASSLSWDEQFF.

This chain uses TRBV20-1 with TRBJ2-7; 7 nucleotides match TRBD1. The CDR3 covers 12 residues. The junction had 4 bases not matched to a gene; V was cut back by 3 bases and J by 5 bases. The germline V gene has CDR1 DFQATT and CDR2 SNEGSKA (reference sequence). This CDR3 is CSASKGGHEQYF. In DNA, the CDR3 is TGCAGTGCTAGTAAAGGGGGCCACGAGCAGTACTTC.

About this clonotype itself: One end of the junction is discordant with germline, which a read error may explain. DNA for the CDR3: TGTGCTAGCAGCTTAAAGACAGGGGTCGAGCAAGAGACCCAGTACTTC. It is translated as CASSLKTGVEQETQYF. The chain links TRBV7-7 to TRBJ2-5; 8 positions agree with TRBD1. This CDR3 has 16 amino acids. The germline V gene encodes CDR1 SSHAT and CDR2 FNYEAQ (reference sequence).

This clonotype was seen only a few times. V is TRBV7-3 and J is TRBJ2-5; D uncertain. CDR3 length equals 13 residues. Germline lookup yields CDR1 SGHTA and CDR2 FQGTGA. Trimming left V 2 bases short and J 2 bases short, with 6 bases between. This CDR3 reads CASSLQFQETQYF. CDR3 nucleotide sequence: TGTGCCAGCAGCTTACAATTTCAAGAGACCCAGTACTTC.

The CDR3 sequence is CSVVPGLYGYTF. CDR3 nucleotides: TGCAGCGTTGTACCAGGACTCTATGGCTACACCTTC. The chain joins TRBV29-1 to TRBJ1-2; D is unclear. The CDR3 runs to 12 residues. V dropped 4 bases and J dropped 4 bases, with 10 bases sitting between them. Germline CDR1 and CDR2: SQVTM and ANQGSEA. Full variable domain (outside the CDR3, taken from reference TRBV29-1 and TRBJ1-2): SAVISQKPSRDICQRGTSLTIQCQVDSQVTMMFWYRQQPGQSLTLIATANQGSEATYESGFVIDKFPISRPNLTFSTLTVSNMSPEDSSIYLCSVVPGLYGYTFGSGTRLTVV.

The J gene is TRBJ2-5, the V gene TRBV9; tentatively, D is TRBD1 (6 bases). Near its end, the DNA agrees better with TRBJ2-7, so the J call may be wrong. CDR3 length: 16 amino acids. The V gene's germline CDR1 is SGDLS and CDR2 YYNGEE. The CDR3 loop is CASGTAPGQSVYEQYF. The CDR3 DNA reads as TGTGCCAGCGGAACAGCGCCCGGACAGTCCGTCTACGAGCAGTACTTC.

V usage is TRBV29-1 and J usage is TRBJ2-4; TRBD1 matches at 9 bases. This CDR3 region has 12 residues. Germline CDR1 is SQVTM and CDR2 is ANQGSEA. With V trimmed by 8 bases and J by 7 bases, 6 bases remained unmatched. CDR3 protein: CSLRDRANIQYF. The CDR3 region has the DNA TGCAGCTTACGGGACAGGGCGAACATTCAGTACTTC. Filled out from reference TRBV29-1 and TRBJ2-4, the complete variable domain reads SAVISQKPSRDICQRGTSLTIQCQVDSQVTMMFWYRQQPGQSLTLIATANQGSEATYESGFVIDKFPISRPNLTFSTLTVSNMSPEDSSIYLCSLRDRANIQYFGAGTRLSVL.

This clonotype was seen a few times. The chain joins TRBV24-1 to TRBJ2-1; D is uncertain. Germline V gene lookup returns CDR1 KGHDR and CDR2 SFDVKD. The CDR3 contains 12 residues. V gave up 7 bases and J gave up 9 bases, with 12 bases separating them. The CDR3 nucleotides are TGTGCCACCAGCGCAGCGTGGTCTGAGCAGTTCTTC. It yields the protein CATSAAWSEQFF.

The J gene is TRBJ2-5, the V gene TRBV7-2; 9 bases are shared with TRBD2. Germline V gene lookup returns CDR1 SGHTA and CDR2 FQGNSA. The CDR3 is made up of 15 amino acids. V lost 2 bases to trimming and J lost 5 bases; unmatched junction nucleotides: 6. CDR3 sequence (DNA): TGTGCCAGCAGCTTAAAGGCCCTAGCGGGGGAGACCCAGTACTTC. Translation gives CASSLKALAGETQYF. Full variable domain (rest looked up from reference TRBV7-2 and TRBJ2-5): GAGVSQSPSNKVTEKGKDVELRCDPISGHTALYWYRQSLGQGLEFLIYFQGNSAPDKSGLPSDRFSAERTGGSVSTLTIQRTQQEDSAVYLCASSLKALAGETQYFGPGTRLLVL.